The following is a T cell receptor (beta chain) sequence with its context. Sequenced by immunoSEQ multiplex PCR; TCRdb stores in-frame clones only, minus some. The top ten clones hold nearly 1.5% of a sample with about 90,000 clones, 85% to 95% of them seen once. This sample is drawn from a study of control samples from healthy donors and cancer patients. This clonotype originated in a woman aged 25 to 39 in good health. Sequenced input: blood.

The CDR3 here is CASSLMTGIDQPQHF. CDR3 coding DNA: TGTGCCAGCAGCTTGATGACAGGGATCGATCAGCCCCAGCATTTT. The chain couples TRBV7-8 to TRBJ1-5; 7 bases map to TRBD1. CDR3 size: 15 residues. The V gene's germline CDR1 is SGHVS and CDR2 FQNEAQ. Trimming at V came to 3 bases and at J to 5 bases, leaving 7 bases not matched to a gene. The full variable domain, in which reference TRBV7-8 and TRBJ1-5 provide the parts outside the CDR3, is GAGVSQSPRYKVAKRGQDVALRCDPISGHVSLFWYQQALGQGPEFLTYFQNEAQLDKSGLPSDRFFAERPEGSVSTLKIQRTQQEDSAVYLCASSLMTGIDQPQHFGDGTRLSIL.